A selection of T cell receptor beta chains follows, all from one sample in a study of blood T cell repertoires in COVID-19. The protocol was immunoSEQ multiplex PCR, while the TCRdb copy is restricted to in-frame clones and leaves out a portion. The sample holds 200,000 to 250,000 clones; around 80% are singletons and the top ten take more than 7%. The sequencing input was peripheral blood. Receptors were obtained from a woman aged 70-85 years with acute or convalescent COVID-19. CDR3s leave out the opening cysteine and the closing phenylalanine or tryptophan. Only some rows state a clone size, as once, few, many or a class for expanded clones.

j_call	v_call	clone_size	cdr3_aa
TRBJ1-6	TRBV3-1/TRBV3-2	few	ASTKWTGDYNSPLH
TRBJ1-2	TRBV2	once	ASSLPSRNYGYT
TRBJ1-1	TRBV2	.	ASSGRGQMNTEAF
TRBJ2-1	TRBV2	.	ASSGSGDLPYEQF
TRBJ2-5	TRBV7-8	.	ASSLGRVETQY
TRBJ2-1	TRBV7-2	.	ASSPTGRNEQF
TRBJ2-5	TRBV6-5	.	ASKTAGVKETQY
TRBJ2-5	TRBV6-2/TRBV6-3	many	ASSRPLAKVGTQY
TRBJ2-6	TRBV19	.	ASRPGQGVNGANVLT
TRBJ2-3	TRBV18	.	ASSPASGGTDTQY
TRBJ1-2	TRBV19	few	ASSIASDYGYT
TRBJ1-6	TRBV30	.	AWQYRVGYNSPLH
TRBJ1-1	TRBV29-1	.	SVYSTGISTEAF
TRBJ2-7	TRBV5-1	.	ASSLDAGLSEQY
TRBJ2-3	TRBV6-6	.	ASRPGRAGAHTDTQY
TRBJ2-1	TRBV7-9	few	ASSFIQVNNEQF
TRBJ2-3	TRBV3-1/TRBV3-2	.	ASSQGGGRADTQY
TRBJ2-5	TRBV6-5	few	ASRVGLLGETQY
TRBJ1-1	TRBV5-5	.	ASSHTRQGRNTEAF
TRBJ1-1	TRBV18	.	ASSRTGQFTEAF
TRBJ2-3	TRBV5-1	.	ASSFQGAGTDTQY
TRBJ2-1	TRBV5-8	.	ASSLGLDAGARNEQF
TRBJ2-1	TRBV2	.	AGKCDSDVREGNEQF
TRBJ1-2	TRBV3-1/TRBV3-2	.	ASSPGQGTSNYGYT
TRBJ2-1	TRBV10-1	.	ASSDPGPYNEQF
TRBJ2-2	TRBV19	.	ASSIGAEAGELF
TRBJ1-4	TRBV2	few	ASNKETTTNEKLF
TRBJ2-7	TRBV7-2	once	ASSRTSGPYEQY
TRBJ2-2	TRBV5-6	.	ASSFPRGSVNRNTGELF
TRBJ2-7	TRBV7-2	.	ASSFGLAGYEQY
TRBJ1-4	TRBV7-2	.	ASSRGGRTEKLF
TRBJ2-6	TRBV9	.	ASSRGGAGANVLT
TRBJ1-2	TRBV30	medium-sized	AWREGQGCT
TRBJ1-1	TRBV21-1	.	ASSKRGGNTEAF
TRBJ1-1	TRBV9	.	ASSVAGGKAF
TRBJ2-7	TRBV10-2	few	ASTSGFEGYEQY
TRBJ2-2	TRBV18	.	ASSPGTGTTGELF
TRBJ2-1	TRBV6-5	.	ASRDSGGANEQF
TRBJ2-3	TRBV2	.	ASSETTNTQY
TRBJ2-5	TRBV12-3/TRBV12-4	.	ASSFQGVETQY
TRBJ1-5	TRBV24-1	.	ATSDAQGSNQPQH
TRBJ2-5	TRBV19	.	ASTRDSTGRTSHRQEKTQY